This T cell receptor beta chain was observed in a study of cytomegalovirus exposure and HLA in healthy donors. Primers: 60 Vbeta forward and 13 Jbeta reverse. In the original analysis: A later analysis counted around 74 million unique TCR beta chains, some 10 million shared. Clones were read by immunoSEQ multiplex PCR, and TCRdb kept only the in-frame ones, dropping some. That table furnishes V, J and clone size, whereas the DNA furnished D and trimming. The sample yields about 150,000 clones, 70% to 90% seen once. Study-level results: A list of roughly 180 TCR beta chains associated with cytomegalovirus was given.

CDR1 SGHDT and CDR2 YYEEEE come from the germline V gene. This CDR3 contains 15 residues. V was cut by 2 bases and J by 3 bases, with 15 bases left in between. Worth noting for this clone: Its matching antigen is unknown.

The donors gave bone marrow, and they were healthy. The rearrangement uses TRBV5-6 and TRBJ2-7, with a tentative D call TRBD2 (6 bases). This sequence originates from a woman between 40 and 50 years old in good health and CMV-seropositive. Sequencing used PBMCs. The CDR3 is CASSFGSIGGYEQYF. In DNA, the CDR3 is TGTGCCAGCAGCTTTGGGTCGATCGGGGGCTACGAGCAGTACTTC.